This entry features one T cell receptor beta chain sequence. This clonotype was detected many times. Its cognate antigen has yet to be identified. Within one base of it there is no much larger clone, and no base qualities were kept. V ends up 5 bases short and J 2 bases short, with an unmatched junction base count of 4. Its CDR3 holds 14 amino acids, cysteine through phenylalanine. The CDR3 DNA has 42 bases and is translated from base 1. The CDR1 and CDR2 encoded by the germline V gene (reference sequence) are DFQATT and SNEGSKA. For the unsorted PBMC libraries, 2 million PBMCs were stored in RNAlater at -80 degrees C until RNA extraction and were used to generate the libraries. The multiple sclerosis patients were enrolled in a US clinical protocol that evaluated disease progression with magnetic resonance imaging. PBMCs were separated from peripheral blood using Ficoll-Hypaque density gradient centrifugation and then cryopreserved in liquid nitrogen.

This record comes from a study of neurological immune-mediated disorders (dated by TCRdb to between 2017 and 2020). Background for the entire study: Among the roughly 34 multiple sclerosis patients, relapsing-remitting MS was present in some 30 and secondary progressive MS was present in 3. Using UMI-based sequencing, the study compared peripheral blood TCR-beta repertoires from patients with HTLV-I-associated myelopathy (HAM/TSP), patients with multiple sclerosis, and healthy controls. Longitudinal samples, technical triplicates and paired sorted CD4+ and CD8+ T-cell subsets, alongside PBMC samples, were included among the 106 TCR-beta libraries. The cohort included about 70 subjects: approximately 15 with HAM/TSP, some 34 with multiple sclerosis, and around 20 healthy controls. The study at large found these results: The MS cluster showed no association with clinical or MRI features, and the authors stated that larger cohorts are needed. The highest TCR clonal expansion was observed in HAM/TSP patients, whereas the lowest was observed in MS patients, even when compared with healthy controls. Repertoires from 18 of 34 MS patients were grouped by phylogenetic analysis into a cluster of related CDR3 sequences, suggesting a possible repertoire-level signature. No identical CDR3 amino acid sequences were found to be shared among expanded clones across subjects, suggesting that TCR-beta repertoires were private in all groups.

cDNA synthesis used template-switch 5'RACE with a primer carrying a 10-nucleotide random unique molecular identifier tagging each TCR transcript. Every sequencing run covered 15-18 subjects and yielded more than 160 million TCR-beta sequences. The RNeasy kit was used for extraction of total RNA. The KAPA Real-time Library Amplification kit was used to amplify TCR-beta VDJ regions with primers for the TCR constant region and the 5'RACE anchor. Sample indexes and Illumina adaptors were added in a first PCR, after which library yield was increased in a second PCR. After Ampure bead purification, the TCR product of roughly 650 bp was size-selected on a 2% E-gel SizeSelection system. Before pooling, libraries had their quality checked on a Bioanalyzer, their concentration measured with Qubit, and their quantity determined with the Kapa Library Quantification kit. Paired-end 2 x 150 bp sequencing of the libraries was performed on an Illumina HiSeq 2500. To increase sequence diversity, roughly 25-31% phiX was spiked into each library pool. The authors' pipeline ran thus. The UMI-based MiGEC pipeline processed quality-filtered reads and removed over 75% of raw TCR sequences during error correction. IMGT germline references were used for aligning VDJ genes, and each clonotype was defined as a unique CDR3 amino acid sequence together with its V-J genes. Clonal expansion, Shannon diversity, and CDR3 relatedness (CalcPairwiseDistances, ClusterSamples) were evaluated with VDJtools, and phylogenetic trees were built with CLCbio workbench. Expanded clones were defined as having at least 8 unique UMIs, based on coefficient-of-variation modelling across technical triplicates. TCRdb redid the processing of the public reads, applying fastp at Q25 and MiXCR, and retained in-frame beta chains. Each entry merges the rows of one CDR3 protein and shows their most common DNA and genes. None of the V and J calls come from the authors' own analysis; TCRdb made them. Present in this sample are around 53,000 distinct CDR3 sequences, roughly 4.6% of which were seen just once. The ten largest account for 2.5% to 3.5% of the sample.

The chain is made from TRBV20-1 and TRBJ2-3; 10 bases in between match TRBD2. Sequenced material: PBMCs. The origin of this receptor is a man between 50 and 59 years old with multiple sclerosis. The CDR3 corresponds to CSAPGLADTDTQYF. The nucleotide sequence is TGCAGTGCTCCCGGACTAGCGGACACAGATACGCAGTATTTT.